One sample yielded the 30 T cell receptor beta chains listed below, sequenced in a study of blood T cell repertoires in COVID-19. TCRdb keeps only in-frame clones here, not all; method: immunoSEQ multiplex PCR. The table includes some 66,000 clones, roughly 76% detected once. Material: peripheral blood. These receptors were taken from a woman older than 75 with acute or convalescent COVID-19.

The sample holds a few counts of this clone. This chain joins TRBV7-2 and TRBJ2-7, with 15 bases aligning to TRBD2. J gave up 6 bases and V 4 bases, and 1 base lay outside the gene matches. Germline values: CDR1 SGHTA, CDR2 FQGNSA. The CDR3 consists of 14 residues. The CDR3 bases are TGTGCCAGCAGCTCGGGACTAGCGGGAGGCGAGCAGTACTTC. This translates into CASSSGLAGGEQYF.

This rearrangement joins TRBV19 to TRBJ1-2; weak D call: TRBD1 (6 bases). The CDR3 has 15 amino acids. Trimming cost V 1 base and J 6 bases, with 15 bases left between them. Germline V CDR1 and CDR2: LNHDA, SQIVND (reference sequence). This CDR3 is CASSIGYRVSDGYTF. For the CDR3, the DNA is TGTGCCAGTAGTATAGGCTACAGGGTGAGTGATGGCTACACCTTC.

The chain employs TRBV7-3 and TRBJ2-3; D gene unclear. Germline values: CDR1 SGHTA, CDR2 FQGTGA. V lost 5 bases and J 4 bases, leaving 10 bases between the germline ends. The CDR3 runs to 13 residues. The CDR3 loop reads CASSHYSPDTQYF. CDR3 DNA sequence: TGTGCCAGCAGCCACTATAGCCCAGATACGCAGTATTTT.

This sequence joins TRBV19 and TRBJ2-2, with D possibly TRBD2 on 6 matching bases. The length of the CDR3 is 15 residues. The V and J ends lost 7 bases and 3 bases respectively, with 15 bases between them. Germline V gene lookup returns CDR1 LNHDA and CDR2 SQIVND (reference sequence). The CDR3 loop reads CASTRDSRDTGELFF. The CDR3 DNA reads TGTGCCAGTACCCGGGACTCCCGGGACACCGGGGAGCTGTTTTTT.

The V gene is TRBV5-6, the J gene TRBJ2-7, with 8 bases that match TRBD2. This CDR3 is built from 16 residues. The V gene's germline CDR1 is SGHDT and CDR2 YYEEEE. V shed 5 bases and J 2 bases; nucleotides not matched to a gene: 12. The CDR3 loop reads CASRFGRLAPPYEQYF. The CDR3 DNA follows: TGTGCCAGCAGGTTTGGACGACTAGCGCCGCCCTACGAGCAGTACTTC.

The V gene is TRBV27, the J gene TRBJ2-1; TRBD2 aligns across 8 bases. The length of the CDR3 is 15 residues. The V gene end was trimmed by 6 bases and the J gene end by 7 bases; junction bases not matched to a gene: 11. Germline assignment: CDR1 MNHEY and CDR2 SMNVEV (reference sequence). CDR3 in amino acids: CASSPLGTRTNEQFF. The CDR3 nucleotides read TGTGCCAGCAGCCCCTTAGGGACTAGAACTAATGAGCAGTTCTTC.

V and J are TRBV2 and TRBJ2-2; maybe TRBD1 (6 bases). CDR1 and CDR2 from the germline V gene are SNHLY and FYNNEI. The CDR3 has 15 amino acids. V gave up 6 bases and J gave up 5 bases, with 16 bases separating them. CDR3 DNA: TGTGCCAGCAGAGGTTGGAACAGGGATACCGGGGAGCTGTTTTTT. It is translated as CASRGWNRDTGELFF. Variable domain in full (rest from reference TRBV2 and TRBJ2-2): EPEVTQTPSHQVTQMGQEVILRCVPISNHLYFYWYRQILGQKVEFLVSFYNNEISEKSEIFDDQFSVERPDGSNFTLKIRSTKLEDSAMYFCASRGWNRDTGELFFGEGSRLTVL.

This clone is termed medium-sized. This same CDR3 is encoded by further DNA sequences in the sample. The chain employs TRBV28 and TRBJ1-2; TRBD1 matches at 7 bases. Germline lookup yields CDR1 MDHEN and CDR2 SYDVKM. The CDR3 is 13 amino acids. V shed 6 bases and J 2 bases; nucleotides not matched to a gene: 3. The CDR3 here is CASRPQGNYGYTF. The CDR3 region has the DNA TGTGCCAGCAGGCCACAGGGGAACTATGGCTACACCTTC.

The chain recombines TRBV15 with TRBJ1-5, with D perhaps matching TRBD1 (6 bases). Trimming cost V 7 bases and J 2 bases, with 12 bases left between them. Germline lookup yields CDR1 LNHNV and CDR2 YYDKDF (reference sequence). This CDR3 has 14 amino acids. The CDR3 region has the DNA TGTGCCACCACTACAGGGTTTGGCAATCAGCCCCAGCATTTT. This translates into CATTTGFGNQPQHF.

The sample holds a few counts of this clone. The chain joins TRBV27 to TRBJ2-5; a possible D gene is TRBD1 (7 bases). The CDR3 has 15 residues. Germline V lookup: CDR1 MNHEY, CDR2 SMNVEV (reference sequence). Trimming removed 6 bases from V and 4 bases from J, with 18 bases in between. DNA of the CDR3: TGTGCCAGCAGGCCAGGGGGAGGATGGGGAGAGACCCAGTACTTC. Translating gives CASRPGGGWGETQYF.

The J gene is TRBJ2-7, the V gene TRBV30; 7 bases align to TRBD2. The length of the CDR3 is 13 residues. CDR1 GTSNPN and CDR2 SVGIG come from the germline V gene (reference sequence). Trimming removed 2 bases from V and 2 bases from J; junction bases left unmatched: 3. Here the CDR3 reads CAWSTGGTYEQYF. In nucleotides, the CDR3 is TGTGCCTGGAGTACCGGGGGGACCTACGAGCAGTACTTC.

The CDR3 DNA is TGTGCCAGCAGTTTAGGCAGAAGCTATGGCTACACCTTC. Protein product: CASSLGRSYGYTF. V usage is TRBV12-3 or TRBV12-4 and J usage is TRBJ1-2; D not resolved. Trimming stripped 1 base from V and 4 bases from J, with 7 bases between. The length of the CDR3 is 13 residues.

This clone has more than one count but fewer than ten. This sequence joins TRBV23-1 and TRBJ2-7, with TRBD2 matching 9 bases. TRBV23-1 is known as an ORF, though its function is uncertain. This CDR3 contains 15 residues. J was trimmed by 7 bases and V by 2 bases; bases with no gene match: 9. The CDR3 DNA is TGCGCCAGCAGTCAACGCCTAGCGGGACACGATGAGCAGTACTTC. The encoded protein is CASSQRLAGHDEQYF.

The chain uses TRBV2 and TRBJ1-1; D is unclear. The ends were cut back, 7 bases at V and 0 bases at J, with 9 bases in the middle. The CDR3 has 13 amino acids. Germline CDR1 SNHLY, CDR2 FYNNEI. The CDR3 sequence: CASKGDLNTEAFF. DNA of the CDR3: TGTGCCAGCAAGGGAGATTTGAACACTGAAGCTTTCTTT.

The chain is built from TRBV11-1 and TRBJ2-2; no clear D gene. From germline, CDR1 is SGHAT and CDR2 FQDESV (reference sequence). There are 13 residues in the CDR3. The ends were cut back, 4 bases at V and 7 bases at J, with 10 bases in the middle. CDR3 coding DNA: TGTGCCAGCAGCTCCACTGCCGTCGGGGAGCTGTTTTTT. The encoded protein is CASSSTAVGELFF.

The chain links TRBV6-5 to TRBJ1-1; 8 bases agree with TRBD1. Looked up from germline, CDR1 is MNHEY and CDR2 is SVGAGI. Losses at the gene ends were 7 bases for V and 0 bases for J; bases not matched to a gene: 7. The CDR3 spans 15 residues. As DNA, the CDR3 is TGTGCCAGCATGGGACAGGCGGCCTTGAACACTGAAGCTTTCTTT. It codes for CASMGQAALNTEAFF.

V is TRBV4-2 and J is TRBJ1-6, with D unclear. Germline-derived CDR1 and CDR2 are LGHNA and YNFKEQ. Trimming cost V 1 base and J 12 bases, with 16 bases left between them. There are 15 residues in the CDR3. The CDR3 is CASSQVFSPQLPLHF. As DNA, the CDR3 is TGTGCCAGCAGCCAAGTATTCTCCCCCCAACTACCCCTCCACTTT.

V usage is TRBV29-1 and J usage is TRBJ2-1; a possible D gene is TRBD2 (6 bases). Per germline, CDR1 SQVTM and CDR2 ANQGSEA. V was clipped by 6 bases and J by 2 bases, with 20 bases between them. CDR3 size: 16 residues. CDR3 loop: CSVVPWGGTAYNEQFF. The CDR3 DNA sequence: TGCAGCGTCGTCCCCTGGGGCGGGACCGCCTACAATGAGCAGTTCTTC.

This rearrangement joins TRBV30 to TRBJ1-1; 8 positions agree with TRBD1. Unmatched junction bases numbered 5, after V lost 1 base and J lost 1 base. The germline gives CDR1 GTSNPN, CDR2 SVGIG (reference sequence). CDR3 size: 15 residues. The CDR3 here is CAWSGRGRSNTEAFF. The DNA for the CDR3 is TGTGCCTGGAGTGGCAGGGGGCGATCGAACACTGAAGCTTTCTTT. Supplemented by reference TRBV30 and TRBJ1-1, the full variable domain reads SQTIHQWPATLVQPVGSPLSLECTVEGTSNPNLYWYRQAAGRGLQLLFYSVGIGQISSEVPQNLSASRPQDRQFILSSKKLLLSDSGFYLCAWSGRGRSNTEAFFGQGTRLTVV.

This chain links TRBV9 with TRBJ1-6; TRBD1 is a possible D gene (5 bases). V dropped 4 bases and J dropped 8 bases, with 16 bases sitting between them. The CDR3 length is 15 residues. CDR1 and CDR2 (germline): SGDLS, YYNGEE. The CDR3 bases are TGTGCCAGCAGCATACGGGACTCTAGGGATTCACCCCTCCACTTT. It codes for CASSIRDSRDSPLHF.

V usage is TRBV19 and J usage is TRBJ1-4, with D perhaps matching TRBD1 (5 bases). This CDR3 is built from 14 residues. Germline CDR1 is LNHDA and CDR2 is SQIVND (reference sequence). V was trimmed by 9 bases and J by 7 bases, leaving 18 bases between them. DNA for the CDR3: TGTGCCAGCCCACAGGAGGGCCCTCCTGAAAAACTGTTTTTT. Residues: CASPQEGPPEKLFF.

The rearrangement joins TRBV2 to TRBJ1-1; 11 bases map to TRBD1. CDR3 length equals 14 residues. With V trimmed by 6 bases and J by 6 bases, 6 bases remained unmatched. Germline CDR1 is SNHLY and CDR2 is FYNNEI. DNA of the CDR3: TGTGCCAGCAGAAGGGTGGGACAGGGGGCTGAAGCTTTCTTT. It is translated as CASRRVGQGAEAFF.

This clone was counted only a few times. V and J are TRBV28 and TRBJ1-5; 7 nucleotides match TRBD1. This CDR3 spans 17 amino acids. Germline V gene data show CDR1 as MDHEN and CDR2 as SYDVKM. J gave up 0 bases and V 3 bases, and 8 bases lay outside the gene matches. The CDR3 DNA reads as TGTGCCAGCAGTTTCCGGGACAGCAGCCTTAGCAATCAGCCCCAGCATTTT. Its protein product is CASSFRDSSLSNQPQHF.

This clone was picked up one time. V usage is TRBV11-2 and J usage is TRBJ1-2; TRBD1 agrees at 8 bases. Per germline, CDR1 SGHAT and CDR2 FQNNGV. The CDR3 consists of 14 residues. J lost 4 bases, V lost 1 base, and 2 bases had no gene match. Written as DNA, the CDR3 is TGTGCCAGCAGCTTAGGACAGGGGATCTATGGCTACACCTTC. Amino acids: CASSLGQGIYGYTF.

The chain recombines TRBV10-2 with TRBJ1-1, with 8 bases lining up with TRBD1. The CDR3 sequence is 14 residues long. With 6 bases clipped from V and 4 bases from J, the junction kept 7 bases outside the gene matches. CDR1 WSHSY and CDR2 SAAADI come from the germline V gene. CDR3 protein: CASSSQGAFTEAFF. The CDR3 bases are TGCGCCAGCAGCTCCCAGGGGGCTTTCACTGAAGCTTTCTTT.

The chain employs TRBV2 and TRBJ1-6; 10 bases fit TRBD1. Germline trimming cut 4 bases from V and 6 bases from J; bases unmatched to any gene: 3. This CDR3 is built from 15 residues. Germline CDR1 SNHLY, CDR2 FYNNEI. The CDR3, as DNA: TGTGCCAGCAGTGGGACAGGGGGGGGTAATTCACCCCTCCACTTT. Protein sequence: CASSGTGGGNSPLHF.

The rearrangement uses TRBV2 and TRBJ1-5; D unclear. This CDR3 is built from 15 residues. The V end was cut by 6 bases, the J end by 2 bases, with 14 bases between. Germline assignment: CDR1 SNHLY and CDR2 FYNNEI. The CDR3 bases are TGTGCCAGCAGGGAGAAAGCGTGGGGCAATCAGCCCCAGCATTTT. As protein: CASREKAWGNQPQHF.

This chain links TRBV5-1 with TRBJ2-7, with 8 nucleotides matching TRBD1. The V gene end was trimmed by 0 bases and the J gene end by 4 bases; junction bases not matched to a gene: 3. The length of the CDR3 is 14 residues. Looked up from germline, CDR1 is SGHRS and CDR2 is YFSETQ. The CDR3 loop is CASSLGQGWYEQYF. In nucleotides, the CDR3 is TGCGCCAGCAGCTTGGGACAGGGGTGGTACGAGCAGTACTTC.

The chain joins TRBV5-1 to TRBJ2-7; a possible D gene is TRBD2 (5 bases). V lost 0 bases, J lost 6 bases, and 13 bases lay in between. There are 14 residues in the CDR3. From germline, CDR1 is SGHRS and CDR2 YFSETQ. The CDR3 bases are TGCGCCAGCAGCTTGGGGGCTCGGGGTGGCGAGCAGTACTTC. As protein: CASSLGARGGEQYF.

This chain links TRBV7-9 with TRBJ2-2, with 10 positions matching TRBD2. The ends lost 6 bases at V and 4 bases at J; junction bases unmatched: 5. Germline CDR1 SEHNR, CDR2 FQNEAQ (reference sequence). This CDR3 region has 15 residues. The CDR3 loop reads CASRVLAGATGELFF. CDR3 in DNA: TGTGCCAGCAGGGTTCTAGCGGGGGCCACCGGGGAGCTGTTTTTT.